This section outlines one T cell receptor (beta chain) sequence together with its context. This entry comes from a study of control samples from healthy donors and cancer patients. The method was immunoSEQ multiplex PCR; TCRdb's version includes in-frame clones alone and lacks a portion of them. Of 190,000 or so clones in the sample, 80% to 95% were seen once. The sequencing sample was made of blood. This receptor was obtained from a man aged 18 to 29 in good health.

CDR3 residues: CASSPGLIGELFF. DNA for the CDR3: TGTGCCAGCTCGCCGGGGCTTATCGGGGAGCTGTTTTTT. The chain combines TRBV18 with TRBJ2-2; the D gene could be TRBD1 or TRBD2 (5 bases each). CDR1 and CDR2 (germline): KGHSH, LQKENI. The CDR3 is 13 amino acids. Trimming left V 6 bases short and J 7 bases short, with 12 bases between.